These 3 T cell receptor beta chains came from one sample sequenced in a study of blood T cell repertoires in COVID-19. Profiled with immunoSEQ multiplex PCR; TCRdb holds only in-frame clones, not every one. The data hold roughly 300,000 clones, with more than 75% observed a single time. The sequenced material came from peripheral blood. These receptors all come from a woman aged 50 to 60 who had recovered from COVID-19.

This clone was seen only a few times. The chain employs TRBV19 and TRBJ2-1, with 14 bases matching TRBD2. In germline, CDR1 is LNHDA, CDR2 SQIVND (reference sequence). The CDR3 is 15 amino acids. V trimming: 5 bases; J trimming: 5 bases; junction bases outside the gene matches: 2. CDR3 residues: CASSVTSGGDNEQFF. Here the CDR3 DNA reads TGTGCCAGTAGTGTGACTAGCGGGGGGGACAATGAGCAGTTCTTC.

About this clone itself: The sample has other DNA sequences that encode this CDR3 too. The chain links TRBV19 to TRBJ2-7, with D uncertain. Trimming shortened V by 6 bases and J by 3 bases, and 6 bases separated the two germline ends. Germline values: CDR1 LNHDA, CDR2 SQIVND (reference sequence). The CDR3 totals 11 residues. CDR3 region: CASSRGYEQYF. DNA for the CDR3: TGTGCCAGTAGCCGAGGCTACGAGCAGTACTTC.

The chain combines TRBV7-9 with TRBJ2-3, with D perhaps matching TRBD2 (7 bases). In germline, CDR1 is SEHNR, CDR2 FQNEAQ (reference sequence). Trimming stripped 2 bases from V and 5 bases from J, with 14 bases between. The CDR3 length is 15 residues. The CDR3 nucleotides are TGTGCCAGCAGCTTATTTCGGGGGGCCCTAGATACGCAGTATTTT. Translating gives CASSLFRGALDTQYF. The variable domain in full, with the rest retrieved from reference TRBV7-9 and TRBJ2-3, is DTGVSQNPRHKITKRGQNVTFRCDPISEHNRLYWYRQTLGQGPEFLTYFQNEAQLEKSRLLSDRFSAERPKGSFSTLEIQRTEQGDSAMYLCASSLFRGALDTQYFGPGTRLTVL.